This T cell receptor beta chain was profiled in a study of blood T cell repertoires in COVID-19. Across the whole study: Researchers got acute and convalescent COVID-19 samples from the United States, Italy and Spain.

In the authors' workflow: Amplifying reference gene primers gave estimates of nucleated cell counts. This table comes from immunoSEQ multiplex PCR, and its TCRdb copy is limited to in-frame clones, with some not included. V and J calls and clone size come straight from that table; D and trimming were deduced from the DNA. The table shows about 52,000 clones, with roughly 87% occurring only once. The table lists this clone with a few counts. This CDR3 is built from 17 residues. Trimming cost V 0 bases and J 4 bases; bases outside gene matches: 8. Germline CDR1 reads LGHNA; CDR2 reads YNFKEQ. This chain connects TRBV4-2 to TRBJ2-1; 8 nucleotides agree with TRBD2. The sample taken for sequencing was peripheral blood. This TCR came from a human donor with active COVID-19. The donor label of this sample is uncertain. The DNA of the CDR3 is TGTGCCAGCAGCCAAGAAGACCAACTAGCGGTATACAATGAGCAGTTCTTC. This translates into CASSQEDQLAVYNEQFF.